The 9 T cell receptor beta chains in this list originate from one sample, sequenced in a study of blood T cells in healthy people across ages. With a J-beta primer mix and a sample-barcoded 5' primer, a second PCR ran about 7 to 11 cycles. TCRdb re-analysed the 5' RACE reads in MiXCR, keeping a single row per CDR3 protein. The sample has 1.5 million to 2 million distinct CDR3 sequences, approximately 28% seen once. What was sequenced was blood. The receptors were gathered from a woman aged 30 to 39 in good health.

The chain links TRBV20-1 to TRBJ2-1, with 10 bases that match TRBD1. V lost 3 bases and J lost 2; bases outside the gene matches: 7. This CDR3 has 16 amino acids. The germline V gene has CDR1 DFQATT and CDR2 SNEGSKA (reference sequence). The CDR3 coding sequence is TGCAGTGCTAGCTCTACCGGGACAGGGGCCTACAATGAGCAGTTCTTC. This encodes CSASSTGTGAYNEQFF.

The rearrangement uses TRBV24-1 and TRBJ2-2; the D call may be TRBD1 or TRBD2 (5 bases each). Trimming removed 9 bases from V and 5 bases from J, with 9 bases in between. CDR3 length: 12 amino acids. CDR1 is KGHDR and CDR2 is SFDVKD in the germline V gene. CDR3 in DNA: TGTGCCACCGAGGGACCGACCGGGGAGCTGTTTTTT. Protein: CATEGPTGELFF.

The rearrangement uses TRBV20-1 and TRBJ2-3, with 9 bases identical to TRBD1. The CDR3 is 13 amino acids. CDR1 and CDR2 (germline): DFQATT, SNEGSKA (reference sequence). Trimming took 6 bases from V and 6 from J; bases not matched to a gene: 7. The DNA for the CDR3 is TGCAGTGCATTACAGGGGGCCAGGGATACGCAGTATTTT. Residues: CSALQGARDTQYF.

This clonotype showed up just a few times. The CDR3 protein is CASSRWGSQETQYF. The DNA of the CDR3 is TGTGCCAGCAGCCGATGGGGCTCACAAGAGACCCAGTACTTC. The rearrangement joins TRBV3-1 to TRBJ2-5, with D possibly being TRBD1 (5 bases). The germline gives CDR1 LGHDT, CDR2 YNNKEL (reference sequence). The CDR3 totals 14 residues. V was cut by 4 bases and J by 2 bases, with 11 bases left in between.

This clonotype has a count of ten or more. J is TRBJ2-1 and V is TRBV7-2, with 9 bases identical to TRBD2. In germline, CDR1 is SGHTA, CDR2 FQGNSA. With V trimmed by 0 bases and J by 5 bases, 5 bases remained unmatched. This CDR3 region has 16 residues. DNA for the CDR3: TGTGCCAGCAGCTTAGCGTATAGCGGGGGACACAATGAGCAGTTCTTC. It codes for CASSLAYSGGHNEQFF.

The chain couples TRBV20-1 to TRBJ1-5; 8 positions agree with TRBD1. This CDR3 region has 13 residues. CDR1 is DFQATT, CDR2 SNEGSKA, per germline (reference sequence). The junction had 9 bases not matched to a gene; V was cut back by 6 bases and J by 8 bases. The CDR3 here is CSAFDRGSEPQHF. The CDR3 DNA reads as TGCAGTGCATTCGACAGGGGATCGGAGCCCCAGCATTTT.

The V call is TRBV9, the J call TRBJ1-1, with D unresolved. CDR1 and CDR2 from the germline V gene are SGDLS and YYNGEE. The CDR3 totals 13 residues. V was clipped by 0 bases and J by 4 bases, with 7 bases between them. CDR3 sequence (DNA): TGTGCCAGCAGCGTAGAAGCGAGCACTGAAGCTTTCTTT. Translation: CASSVEASTEAFF.

This clonotype has a handful of counts. The chain combines TRBV6-5 with TRBJ1-2; D is uncertain. The CDR3 is 15 residues long. The germline V gene encodes CDR1 MNHEY and CDR2 SVGAGI. V lost 0 bases and J 3 bases, leaving 11 bases between the germline ends. The CDR3: CASSYSIGVYYGYTF. In DNA form, the CDR3 reads TGTGCCAGCAGTTACTCGATCGGGGTTTACTATGGCTACACCTTC.

This clonotype has a handful of counts. This may be a read error: a much more frequent sequence differs by one nucleotide. This chain joins TRBV7-2 and TRBJ2-3; 10 positions match TRBD2. The CDR3 length is 14 residues. Germline V gene data show CDR1 as SGHTA and CDR2 as FQGNSA. CDR3 sequence: CAGSPSGRTDTQYF. In DNA form, the CDR3 reads TGTGCCGGCAGCCCTAGCGGGAGAACAGATACGCAGTATTTT.